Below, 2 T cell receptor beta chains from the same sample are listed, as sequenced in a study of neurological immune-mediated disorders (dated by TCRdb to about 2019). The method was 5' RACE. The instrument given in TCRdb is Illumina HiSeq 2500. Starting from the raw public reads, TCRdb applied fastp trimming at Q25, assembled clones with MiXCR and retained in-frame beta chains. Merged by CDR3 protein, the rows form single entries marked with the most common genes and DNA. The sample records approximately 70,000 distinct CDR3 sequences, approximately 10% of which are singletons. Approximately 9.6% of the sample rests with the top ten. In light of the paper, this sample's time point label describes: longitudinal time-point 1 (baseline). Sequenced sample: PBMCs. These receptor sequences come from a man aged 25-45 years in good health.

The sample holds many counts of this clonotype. The CDR3 DNA reads TGTGCCAGCAGCGCTAGCGGGAGGGCCACCGGGGAGCTGTTTTTT. Translated, it gives CASSASGRATGELFF. The gene calls are TRBV9 and TRBJ2-2, with TRBD2 identical over 12 bases. V lost 3 bases and J lost 4; bases outside the gene matches: 1. The CDR3 is 15 amino acids. Germline CDR1 and CDR2: SGDLS and YYNGEE.

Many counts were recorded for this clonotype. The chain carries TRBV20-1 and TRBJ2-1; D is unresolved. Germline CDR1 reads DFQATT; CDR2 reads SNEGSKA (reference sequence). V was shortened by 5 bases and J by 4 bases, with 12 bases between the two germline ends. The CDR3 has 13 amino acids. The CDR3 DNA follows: TGCAGTGCTCGAACCGGAGAATACAATGAGCAGTTCTTC. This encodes CSARTGEYNEQFF.